This TCR beta chain originates from a study of blood T cell repertoires in COVID-19. Turning to the study itself: COVID-19 samples collected from the United States, Italy and Spain covered acute and convalescent phases. PBMCs, B-cell-depleted T cells, or T cells provided the cDNA or gDNA that made up the material.

In the original analysis: Estimation of nucleated cell counts was performed using reference gene primer amplification. The assay was immunoSEQ multiplex PCR, and TCRdb's table has in-frame clones only and misses some. V and J calls and clone size are given by that table; D and trimming were obtained from the DNA. The table has approximately 100,000 clones, roughly 76% seen once. V was trimmed by 0 bases and J by 1 base, leaving 13 bases between them. There are 16 residues in the CDR3. CDR1 MNHEY and CDR2 SMNVEV come from the germline V gene (reference sequence). The gene calls are TRBV27 and TRBJ2-7; D not resolved. The sequence derives from a human donor in a cohort sampled during active COVID-19. Specimen: peripheral blood. Written as DNA, the CDR3 is TGTGCCAGCAGTTTATCCCCGCTCGCAGGATCCTACGAGCAGTACTTC. Encoded protein: CASSLSPLAGSYEQYF.